This TCR beta chain was obtained from a study of blood T cell repertoires in COVID-19. Study overall: Both acute and convalescent COVID-19 samples were obtained from the United States, Italy and Spain. In each case, the material was cDNA or gDNA derived from T cells, B-cell-depleted T cells, or PBMCs.

CDR1 is KGHSH and CDR2 is LQKENI in the germline V gene. Losses at the gene ends were 3 bases for V and 0 bases for J; bases not matched to a gene: 6. The CDR3 is 17 amino acids. Original processing methods: Nucleated cell number was recorded as an estimate derived from reference gene primer amplification. Data came from immunoSEQ multiplex PCR; TCRdb stores just in-frame clones and leaves some out. V and J calls and clone size are as listed in that table; D and trimming were resolved from the DNA. The sample holds about 300,000 clones, 90% seen once. The sample was peripheral blood. The chain uses TRBV18 and TRBJ2-3; TRBD1 agrees at 10 bases. The TCR was taken from a woman aged 45-59 years with COVID-19, enrolled during active disease. The CDR3 loop reads CASSPLGTGASTDTQYF. Written as DNA, the CDR3 is TGTGCCAGCTCACCCCTCGGGACAGGGGCAAGCACAGATACGCAGTATTTT.